What follows describes a single T cell receptor (beta chain). This record comes from a study of T cells in Graves' hyperthyroidism and ophthalmopathy. J was trimmed by 8 bases and V by 6 bases; bases with no gene match: 14. The germline V gene has CDR1 MDHEN and CDR2 SYDVKM. This CDR3 comprises 16 residues. Amplified regions were TCR beta CDR3 sequences from RNA transcripts. An initial round of RT-PCR targeting the TCR CDR3 relied on the HTBI primer set. Via MiXCR, TCRdb re-called the multiplex PCR reads, giving one row per CDR3 protein. The sample lists around 300,000 distinct CDR3 sequences; nearly 15% were seen once.

The material sequenced was blood. This chain uses TRBV28 with TRBJ2-1; 9 nucleotides match TRBD1. The TCR sequence derives from a woman aged 50 to 60 with Graves' hyperthyroidism that later progressed to Graves' ophthalmopathy. In DNA, the CDR3 is TGTGCCAGCAGCACGCGGGACAGGGTTCTCCAATATGAGCAGTTCTTC. It specifies CASSTRDRVLQYEQFF.